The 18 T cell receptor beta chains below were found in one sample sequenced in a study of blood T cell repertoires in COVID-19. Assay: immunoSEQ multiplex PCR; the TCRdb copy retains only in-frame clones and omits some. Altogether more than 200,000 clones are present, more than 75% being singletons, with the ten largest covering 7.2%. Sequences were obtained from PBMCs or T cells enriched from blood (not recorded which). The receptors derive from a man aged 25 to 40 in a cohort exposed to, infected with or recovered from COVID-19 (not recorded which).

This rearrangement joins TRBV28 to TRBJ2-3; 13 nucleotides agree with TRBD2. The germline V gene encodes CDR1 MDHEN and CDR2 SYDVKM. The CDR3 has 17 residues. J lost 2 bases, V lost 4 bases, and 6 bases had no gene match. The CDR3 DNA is TGTGCCAGCAGTTCTCCGGGACTAGCGGGACTCACAGATACGCAGTATTTT. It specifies CASSSPGLAGLTDTQYF.

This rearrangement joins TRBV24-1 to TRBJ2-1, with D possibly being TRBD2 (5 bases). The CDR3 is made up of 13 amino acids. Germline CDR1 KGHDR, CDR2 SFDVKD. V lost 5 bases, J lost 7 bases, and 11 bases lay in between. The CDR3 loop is CATSALALNEQFF. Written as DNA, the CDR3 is TGTGCCACCAGTGCCCTAGCACTTAATGAGCAGTTCTTC.

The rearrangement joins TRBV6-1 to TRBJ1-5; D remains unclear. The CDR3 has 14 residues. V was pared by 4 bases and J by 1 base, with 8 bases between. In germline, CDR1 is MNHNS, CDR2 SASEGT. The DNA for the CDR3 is TGTGCCAGCAGTGGAGGGAGAAGCAATCAGCCCCAGCATTTT. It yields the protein CASSGGRSNQPQHF.

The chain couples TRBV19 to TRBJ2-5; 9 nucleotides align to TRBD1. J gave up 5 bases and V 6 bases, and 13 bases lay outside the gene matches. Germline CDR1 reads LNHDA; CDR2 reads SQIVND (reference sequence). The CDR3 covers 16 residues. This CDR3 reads CASRAIRTGESETQYF. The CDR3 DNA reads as TGTGCCAGTAGGGCTATTAGGACAGGGGAGTCGGAGACCCAGTACTTC. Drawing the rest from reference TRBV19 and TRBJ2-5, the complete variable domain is DGGITQSPKYLFRKEGQNVTLSCEQNLNHDAMYWYRQDPGQGLRLIYYSQIVNDFQKGDIAEGYSVSREKKESFPLTVTSAQKNPTAFYLCASRAIRTGESETQYFGPGTRLLVL.

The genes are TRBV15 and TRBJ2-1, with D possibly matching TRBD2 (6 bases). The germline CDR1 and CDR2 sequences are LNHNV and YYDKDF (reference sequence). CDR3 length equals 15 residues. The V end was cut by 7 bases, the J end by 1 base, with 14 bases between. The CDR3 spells CATKAGGLSYNEQFF. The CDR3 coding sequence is TGTGCCACCAAGGCAGGCGGACTATCCTACAATGAGCAGTTCTTC.

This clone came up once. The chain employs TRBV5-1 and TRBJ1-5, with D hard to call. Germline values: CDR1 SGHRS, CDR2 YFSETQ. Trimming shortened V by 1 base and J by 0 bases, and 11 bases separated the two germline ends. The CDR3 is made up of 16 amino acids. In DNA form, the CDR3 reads TGCGCCAGCAGCTTGAACCCAGGCAATAGCAATCAGCCCCAGCATTTT. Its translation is CASSLNPGNSNQPQHF.

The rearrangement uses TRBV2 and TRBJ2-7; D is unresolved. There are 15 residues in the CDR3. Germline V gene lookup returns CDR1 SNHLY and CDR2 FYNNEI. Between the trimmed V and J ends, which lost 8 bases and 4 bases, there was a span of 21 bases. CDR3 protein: CASGRGDSSGYEQYF. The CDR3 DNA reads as TGTGCCAGCGGCCGAGGTGATTCTAGTGGATACGAGCAGTACTTC.

CDR3 protein: CASSYGTGLAPPYEQYF. Here the CDR3 DNA reads TGTGCCAGCAGTTACGGGACAGGCCTTGCTCCACCCTACGAGCAGTACTTC. V and J are TRBV6-2 or TRBV6-3 and TRBJ2-7, with 8 bases matching TRBD1. Germline CDR1 and CDR2: MNHEY and SVGEGT. The V and J ends lost 2 bases and 2 bases, in that order; junction bases with no gene match: 11. This CDR3 has 17 amino acids.

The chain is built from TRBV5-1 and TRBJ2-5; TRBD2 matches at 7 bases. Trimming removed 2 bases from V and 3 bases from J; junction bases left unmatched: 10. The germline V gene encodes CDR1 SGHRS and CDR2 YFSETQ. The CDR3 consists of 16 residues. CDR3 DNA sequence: TGCGCCAGCAGCTTATGGGGATCTAGCGGAAAAGAGACCCAGTACTTC. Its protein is CASSLWGSSGKETQYF.

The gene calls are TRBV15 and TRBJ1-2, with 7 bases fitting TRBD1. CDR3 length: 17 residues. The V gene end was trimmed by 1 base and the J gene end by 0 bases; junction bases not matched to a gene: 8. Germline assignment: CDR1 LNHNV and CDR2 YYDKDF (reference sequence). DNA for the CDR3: TGTGCCACCAGCAGAGCAACAGGGGCCAGAGCTAACTATGGCTACACCTTC. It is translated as CATSRATGARANYGYTF.

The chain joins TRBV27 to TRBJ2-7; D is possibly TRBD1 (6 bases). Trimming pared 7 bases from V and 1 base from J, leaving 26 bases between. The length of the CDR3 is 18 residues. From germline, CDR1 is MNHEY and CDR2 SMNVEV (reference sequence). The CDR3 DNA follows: TGTGCCAGCAATGGAGTGGACAGACATGGGCGGAGGTCCTACGAGCAGTACTTC. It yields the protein CASNGVDRHGRRSYEQYF.

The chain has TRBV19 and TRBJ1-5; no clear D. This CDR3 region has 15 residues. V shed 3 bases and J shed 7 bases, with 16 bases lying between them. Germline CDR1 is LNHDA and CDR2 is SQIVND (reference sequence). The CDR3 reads CASSIGATRIQPQHF. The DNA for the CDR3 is TGTGCCAGTAGTATCGGCGCCACCAGGATACAGCCCCAGCATTTT.

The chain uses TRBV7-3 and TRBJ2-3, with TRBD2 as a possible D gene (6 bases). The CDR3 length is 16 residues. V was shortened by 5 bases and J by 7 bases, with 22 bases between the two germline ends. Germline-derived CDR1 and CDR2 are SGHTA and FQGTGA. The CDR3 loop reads CASSPLSPGVVNTQYF. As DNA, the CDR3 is TGTGCCAGCAGCCCCCTGTCCCCGGGAGTAGTGAATACGCAGTATTTT.

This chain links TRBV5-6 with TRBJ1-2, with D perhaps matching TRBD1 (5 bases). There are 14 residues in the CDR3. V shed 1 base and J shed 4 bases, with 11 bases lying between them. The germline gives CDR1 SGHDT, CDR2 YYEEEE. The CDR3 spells CASSLQGIGYGYTF. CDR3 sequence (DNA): TGTGCCAGCAGCTTGCAGGGCATTGGCTATGGCTACACCTTC.

CDR3 sequence: CASSRRQFQDTQYF. The CDR3 DNA is TGTGCCAGCAGCCGTAGACAATTCCAAGATACGCAGTATTTT. The rearrangement uses TRBV28 and TRBJ2-3, with unresolved D. The germline V gene has CDR1 MDHEN and CDR2 SYDVKM. The CDR3 runs 14 residues. Trimming removed 6 bases from V and 5 bases from J, with 15 bases in between. The variable domain in full, with the rest retrieved from reference TRBV28 and TRBJ2-3, is DVKVTQSSRYLVKRTGEKVFLECVQDMDHENMFWYRQDPGLGLRLIYFSYDVKMKEKGDIPEGYSVSREKKERFSLILESASTNQTSMYLCASSRRQFQDTQYFGPGTRLTVL.

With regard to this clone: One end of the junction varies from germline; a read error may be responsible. The CDR3 loop is CASSIGTGHGDSTEAFF. The CDR3 DNA reads TGTGCCAGCAGCATAGGGACAGGTCATGGTGATAGCACTGAAGCTTTCTTT. J is TRBJ1-1 and V is TRBV13; 8 nucleotides align to TRBD1. The length of the CDR3 is 17 residues. Germline CDR1 and CDR2: PRHDT and FYEKMQ (reference sequence).

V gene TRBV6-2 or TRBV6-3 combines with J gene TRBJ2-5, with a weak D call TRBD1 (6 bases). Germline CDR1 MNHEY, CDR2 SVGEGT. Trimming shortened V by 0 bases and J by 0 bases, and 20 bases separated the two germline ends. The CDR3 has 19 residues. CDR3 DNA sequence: TGTGCCAGCAGTTACTCCACCGTGGGGGAGACAGGAAACCAAGAGACCCAGTACTTC. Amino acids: CASSYSTVGETGNQETQYF.

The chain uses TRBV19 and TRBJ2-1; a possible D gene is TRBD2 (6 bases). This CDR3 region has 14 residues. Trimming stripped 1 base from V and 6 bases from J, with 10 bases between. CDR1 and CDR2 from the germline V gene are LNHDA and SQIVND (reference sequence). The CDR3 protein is CASSIAGEPNEQFF. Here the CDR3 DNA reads TGTGCCAGTAGTATAGCGGGAGAGCCCAATGAGCAGTTCTTC.